This record looks at one TCR beta chain sequence and its context. Measured with immunoSEQ multiplex PCR; TCRdb has only the in-frame clones, and not every one. Of about 82,000 clones listed, around 91% are singletons. The CDR3 runs to 14 residues. The germline V and J ends were trimmed by 5 bases and 3 bases, with 11 bases remaining between them. Germline V lookup: CDR1 SEHNR, CDR2 FQNEAQ (reference sequence). The sample is drawn from a study of control samples from healthy donors and cancer patients. The rearrangement joins TRBV7-9 to TRBJ1-5; D remains ambiguous. This receptor was obtained from a man aged 50 to 59 in good health. The sequenced sample was blood. The CDR3 DNA is TGTGCCAGCAGCCCTGAAGGGCCCAATCAGCCCCAGCATTTT. Its protein is CASSPEGPNQPQHF.